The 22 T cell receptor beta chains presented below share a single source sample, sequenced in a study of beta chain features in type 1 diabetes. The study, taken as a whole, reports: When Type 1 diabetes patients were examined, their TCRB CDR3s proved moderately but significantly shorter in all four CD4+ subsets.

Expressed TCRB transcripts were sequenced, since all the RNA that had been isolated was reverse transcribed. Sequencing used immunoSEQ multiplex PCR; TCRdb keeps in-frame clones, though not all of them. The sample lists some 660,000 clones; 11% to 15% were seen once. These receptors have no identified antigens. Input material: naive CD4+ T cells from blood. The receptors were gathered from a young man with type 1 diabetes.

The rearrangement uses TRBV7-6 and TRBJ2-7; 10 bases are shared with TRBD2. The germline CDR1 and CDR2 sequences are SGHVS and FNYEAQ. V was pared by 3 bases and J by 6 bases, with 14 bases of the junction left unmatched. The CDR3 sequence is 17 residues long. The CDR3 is CASSLTSGRARYCEQYF. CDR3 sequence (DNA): TGTGCCAGCAGCTTGACCAGCGGGAGGGCCAGGTACTGCGAGCAGTACTTC.

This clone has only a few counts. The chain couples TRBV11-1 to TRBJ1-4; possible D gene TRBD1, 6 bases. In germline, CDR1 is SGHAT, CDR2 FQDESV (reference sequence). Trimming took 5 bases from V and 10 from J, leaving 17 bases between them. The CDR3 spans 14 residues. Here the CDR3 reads CASSLAGGVGKLFF. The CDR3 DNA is TGTGCCAGCAGCCTCGCGGGGGGCGTCGGAAAACTGTTTTTT.

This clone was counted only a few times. CDR3 loop: CAWGAGGGEQYF. In DNA form, the CDR3 reads TGTGCCTGGGGAGCGGGAGGTGGCGAGCAGTACTTC. This chain joins TRBV30 and TRBJ2-7; 9 bases agree with TRBD2. Germline assignment: CDR1 GTSNPN and CDR2 SVGIG (reference sequence). The J segment lost 6 bases and the V segment lost 5 bases, leaving 5 bases of the junction unmatched. This CDR3 has 12 residues.

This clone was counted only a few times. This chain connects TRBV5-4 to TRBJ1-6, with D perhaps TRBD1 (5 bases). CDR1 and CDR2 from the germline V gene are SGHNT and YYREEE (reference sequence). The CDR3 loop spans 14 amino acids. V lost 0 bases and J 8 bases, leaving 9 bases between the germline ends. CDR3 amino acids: CASSLAVGDSPLHF. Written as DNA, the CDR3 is TGTGCCAGCAGCTTGGCCGTGGGGGATTCACCCCTCCACTTT.

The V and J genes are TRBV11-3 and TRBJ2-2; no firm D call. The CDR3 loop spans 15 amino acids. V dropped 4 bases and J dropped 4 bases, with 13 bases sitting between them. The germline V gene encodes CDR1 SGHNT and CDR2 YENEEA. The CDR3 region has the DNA TGTGCCAGCAGCTCGAGAAGGTCCGGCACCGGGGAGCTGTTTTTT. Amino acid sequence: CASSSRRSGTGELFF.

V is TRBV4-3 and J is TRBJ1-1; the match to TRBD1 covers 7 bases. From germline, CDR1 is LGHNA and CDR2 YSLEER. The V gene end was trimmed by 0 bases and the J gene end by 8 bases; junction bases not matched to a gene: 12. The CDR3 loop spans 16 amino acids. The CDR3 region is CASSQDTGYRGGEAFF. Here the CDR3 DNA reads TGCGCCAGCAGCCAAGATACGGGGTACAGGGGCGGAGAAGCTTTCTTT.

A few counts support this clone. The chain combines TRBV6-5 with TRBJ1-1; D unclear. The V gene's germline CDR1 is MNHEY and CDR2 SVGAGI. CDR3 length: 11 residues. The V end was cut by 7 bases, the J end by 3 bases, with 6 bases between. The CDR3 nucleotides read TGTGCCAGCATAAGGGACACTGAAGCTTTCTTT. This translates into CASIRDTEAFF.

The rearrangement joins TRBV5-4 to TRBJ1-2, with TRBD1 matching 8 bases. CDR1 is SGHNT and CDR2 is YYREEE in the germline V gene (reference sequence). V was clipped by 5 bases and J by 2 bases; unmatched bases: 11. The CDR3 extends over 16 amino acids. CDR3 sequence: CASSANPAGGNYGYTF. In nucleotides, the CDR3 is TGTGCCAGCAGTGCGAACCCGGCAGGGGGCAACTATGGCTACACCTTC.

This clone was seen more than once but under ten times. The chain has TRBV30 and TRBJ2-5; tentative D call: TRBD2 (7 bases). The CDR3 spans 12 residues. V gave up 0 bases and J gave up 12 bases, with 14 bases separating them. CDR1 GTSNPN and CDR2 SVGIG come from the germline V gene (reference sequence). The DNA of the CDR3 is TGTGCCTGGAGTGTAAATTCGGGGGGCGAGTACTTC. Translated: CAWSVNSGGEYF.

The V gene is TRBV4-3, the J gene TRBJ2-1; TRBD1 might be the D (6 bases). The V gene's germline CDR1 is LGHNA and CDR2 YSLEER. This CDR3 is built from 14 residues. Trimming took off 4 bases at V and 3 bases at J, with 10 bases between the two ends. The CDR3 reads CASSLGTLYNEQFF. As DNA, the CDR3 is TGCGCCAGCAGCCTCGGGACACTCTACAATGAGCAGTTCTTC.

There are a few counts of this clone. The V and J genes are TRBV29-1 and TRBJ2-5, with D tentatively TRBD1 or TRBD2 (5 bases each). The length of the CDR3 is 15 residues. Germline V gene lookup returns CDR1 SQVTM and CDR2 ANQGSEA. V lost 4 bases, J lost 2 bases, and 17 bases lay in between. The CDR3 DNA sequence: TGCAGCGTTGCTCGATCGGGGACGCAACAAGAGACCCAGTACTTC. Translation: CSVARSGTQQETQYF.

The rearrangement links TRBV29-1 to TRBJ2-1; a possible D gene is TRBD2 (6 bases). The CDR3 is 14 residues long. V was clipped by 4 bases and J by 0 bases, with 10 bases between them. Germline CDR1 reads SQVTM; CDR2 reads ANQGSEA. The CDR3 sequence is CSVVLGGSYNEQFF. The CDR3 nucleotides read TGCAGCGTTGTGCTCGGGGGCTCCTACAATGAGCAGTTCTTC.

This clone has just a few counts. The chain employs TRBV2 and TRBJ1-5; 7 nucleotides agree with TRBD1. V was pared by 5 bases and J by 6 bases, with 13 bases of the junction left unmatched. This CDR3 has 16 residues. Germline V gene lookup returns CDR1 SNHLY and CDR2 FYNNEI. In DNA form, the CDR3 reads TGTGCCAGCAGTACCAACTGGGGCAGGGGGTTTCAGCCCCAGCATTTT. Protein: CASSTNWGRGFQPQHF. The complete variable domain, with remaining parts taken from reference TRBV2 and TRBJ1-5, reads EPEVTQTPSHQVTQMGQEVILRCVPISNHLYFYWYRQILGQKVEFLVSFYNNEISEKSEIFDDQFSVERPDGSNFTLKIRSTKLEDSAMYFCASSTNWGRGFQPQHFGDGTRLSIL.

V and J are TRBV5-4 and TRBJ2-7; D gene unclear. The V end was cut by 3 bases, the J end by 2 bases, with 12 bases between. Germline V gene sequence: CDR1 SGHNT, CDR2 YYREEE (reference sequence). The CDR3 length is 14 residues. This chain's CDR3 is CASSSSPGAYEQYF. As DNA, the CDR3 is TGTGCCAGCAGCTCGTCCCCCGGCGCCTACGAGCAGTACTTC. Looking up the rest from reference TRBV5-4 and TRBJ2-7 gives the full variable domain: ETGVTQSPTHLIKTRGQQVTLRCSSQSGHNTVSWYQQALGQGPQFIFQYYREEENGRGNFPPRFSGLQFPNYSSELNVNALELDDSALYLCASSSSPGAYEQYFGPGTRLTVT.

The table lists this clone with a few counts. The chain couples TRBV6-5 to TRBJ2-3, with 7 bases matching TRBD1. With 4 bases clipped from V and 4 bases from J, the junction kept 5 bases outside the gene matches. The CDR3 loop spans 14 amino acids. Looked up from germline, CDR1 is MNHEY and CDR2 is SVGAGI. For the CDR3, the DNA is TGTGCCAGCAGTTGGAGACAGGGCCCAGATACGCAGTATTTT. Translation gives CASSWRQGPDTQYF.

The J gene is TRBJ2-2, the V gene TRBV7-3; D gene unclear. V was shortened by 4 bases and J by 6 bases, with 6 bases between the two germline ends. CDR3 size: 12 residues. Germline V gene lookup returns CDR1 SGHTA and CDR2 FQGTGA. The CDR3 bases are TGTGCCAGCAGCTCCCGCCCCGGGGAGCTGTTTTTT. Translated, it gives CASSSRPGELFF.

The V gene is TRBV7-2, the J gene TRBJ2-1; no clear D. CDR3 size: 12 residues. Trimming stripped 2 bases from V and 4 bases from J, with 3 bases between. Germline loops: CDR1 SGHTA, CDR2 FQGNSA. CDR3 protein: CASSLKYNEQFF. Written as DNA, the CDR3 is TGTGCCAGCAGCTTAAAATACAATGAGCAGTTCTTC. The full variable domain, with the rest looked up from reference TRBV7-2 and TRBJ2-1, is GAGVSQSPSNKVTEKGKDVELRCDPISGHTALYWYRQSLGQGLEFLIYFQGNSAPDKSGLPSDRFSAERTGGSVSTLTIQRTQQEDSAVYLCASSLKYNEQFFGPGTRLTVL.

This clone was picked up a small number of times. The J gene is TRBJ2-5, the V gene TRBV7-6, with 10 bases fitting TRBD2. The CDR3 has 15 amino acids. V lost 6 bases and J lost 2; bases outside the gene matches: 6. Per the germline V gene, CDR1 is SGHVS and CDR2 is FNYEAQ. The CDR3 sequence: CASRASGSLQETQYF. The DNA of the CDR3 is TGTGCCAGCAGGGCTAGCGGGAGTTTACAAGAGACCCAGTACTTC.

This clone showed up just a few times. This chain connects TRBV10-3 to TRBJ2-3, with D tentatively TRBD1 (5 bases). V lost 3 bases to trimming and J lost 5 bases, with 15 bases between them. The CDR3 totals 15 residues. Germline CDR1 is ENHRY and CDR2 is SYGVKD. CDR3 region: CAISDTPQAVDTQYF. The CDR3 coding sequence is TGTGCCATCAGTGATACCCCACAGGCGGTAGATACGCAGTATTTT.

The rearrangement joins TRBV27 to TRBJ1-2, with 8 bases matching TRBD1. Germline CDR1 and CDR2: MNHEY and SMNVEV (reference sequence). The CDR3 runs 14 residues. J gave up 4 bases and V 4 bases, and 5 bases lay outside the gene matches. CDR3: CASSYTGQAYGYTF. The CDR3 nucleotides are TGTGCCAGCAGTTATACGGGACAGGCCTATGGCTACACCTTC.

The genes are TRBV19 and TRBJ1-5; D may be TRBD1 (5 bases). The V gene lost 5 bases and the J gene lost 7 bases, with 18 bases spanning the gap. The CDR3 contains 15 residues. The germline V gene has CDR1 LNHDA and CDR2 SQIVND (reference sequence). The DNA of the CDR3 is TGTGCCAGTAGTCCCCTGGCAGGGATCAACCAGCCCCAGCATTTT. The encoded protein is CASSPLAGINQPQHF. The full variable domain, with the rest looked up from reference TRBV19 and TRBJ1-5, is DGGITQSPKYLFRKEGQNVTLSCEQNLNHDAMYWYRQDPGQGLRLIYYSQIVNDFQKGDIAEGYSVSREKKESFPLTVTSAQKNPTAFYLCASSPLAGINQPQHFGDGTRLSIL.

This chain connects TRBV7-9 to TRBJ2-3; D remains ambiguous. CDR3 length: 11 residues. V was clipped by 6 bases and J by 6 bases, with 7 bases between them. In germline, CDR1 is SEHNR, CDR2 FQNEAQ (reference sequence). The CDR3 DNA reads TGTGCCAGCAGTGAGGTCGATACGCAGTATTTT. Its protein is CASSEVDTQYF.